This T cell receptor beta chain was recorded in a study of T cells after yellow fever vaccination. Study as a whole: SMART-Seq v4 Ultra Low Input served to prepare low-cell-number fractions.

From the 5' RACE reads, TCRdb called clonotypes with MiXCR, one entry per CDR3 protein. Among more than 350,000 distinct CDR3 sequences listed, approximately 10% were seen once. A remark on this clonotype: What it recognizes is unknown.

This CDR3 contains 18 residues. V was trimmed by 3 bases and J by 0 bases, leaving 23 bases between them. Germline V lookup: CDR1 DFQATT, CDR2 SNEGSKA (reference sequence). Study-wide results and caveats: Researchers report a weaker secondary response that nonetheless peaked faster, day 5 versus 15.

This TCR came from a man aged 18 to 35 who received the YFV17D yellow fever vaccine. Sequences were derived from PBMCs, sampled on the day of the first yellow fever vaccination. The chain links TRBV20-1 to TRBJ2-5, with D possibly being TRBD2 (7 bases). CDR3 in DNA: TGCAGTGCTAGTAGCCGGGGGGCCCCTCAGAAGTACCAAGAGACCCAGTACTTC. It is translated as CSASSRGAPQKYQETQYF.